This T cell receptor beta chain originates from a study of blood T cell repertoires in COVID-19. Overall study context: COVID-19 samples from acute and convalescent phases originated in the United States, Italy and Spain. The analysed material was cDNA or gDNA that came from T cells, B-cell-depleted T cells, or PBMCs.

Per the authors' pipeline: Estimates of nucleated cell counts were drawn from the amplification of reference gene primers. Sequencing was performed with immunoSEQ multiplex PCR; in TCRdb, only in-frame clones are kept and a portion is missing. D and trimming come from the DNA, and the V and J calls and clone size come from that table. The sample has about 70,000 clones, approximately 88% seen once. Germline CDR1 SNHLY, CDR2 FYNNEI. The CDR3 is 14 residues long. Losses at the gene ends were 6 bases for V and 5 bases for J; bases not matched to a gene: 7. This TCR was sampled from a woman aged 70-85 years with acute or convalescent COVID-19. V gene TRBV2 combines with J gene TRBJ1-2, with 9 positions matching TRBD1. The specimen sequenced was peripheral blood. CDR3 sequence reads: CASSSGTGTYGYTF. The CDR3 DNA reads TGTGCCAGCAGCTCCGGGACAGGGACATATGGCTACACCTTC.